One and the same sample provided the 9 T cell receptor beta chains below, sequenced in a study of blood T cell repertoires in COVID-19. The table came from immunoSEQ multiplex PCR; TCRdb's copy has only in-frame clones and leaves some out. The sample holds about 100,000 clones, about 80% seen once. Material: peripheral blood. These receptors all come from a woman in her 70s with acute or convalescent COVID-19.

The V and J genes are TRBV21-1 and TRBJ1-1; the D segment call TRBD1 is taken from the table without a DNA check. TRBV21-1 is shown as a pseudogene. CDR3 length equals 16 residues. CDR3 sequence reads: CASSKVEVQGGTEAFF. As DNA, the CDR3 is TGTGCCAGCAGCAAAGTTGAGGTGCAGGGGGGCACTGAAGCTTTCTTT.

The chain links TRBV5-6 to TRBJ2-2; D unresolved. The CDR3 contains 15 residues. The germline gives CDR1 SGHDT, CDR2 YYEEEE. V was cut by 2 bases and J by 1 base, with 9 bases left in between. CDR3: CASSLTGGNTGELFF. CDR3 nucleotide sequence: TGTGCCAGCAGCTTAACCGGTGGGAACACCGGGGAGCTGTTTTTT.

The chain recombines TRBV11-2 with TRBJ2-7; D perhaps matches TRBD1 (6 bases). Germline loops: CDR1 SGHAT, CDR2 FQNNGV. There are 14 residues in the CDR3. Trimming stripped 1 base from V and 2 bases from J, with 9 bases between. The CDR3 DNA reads TGTGCCAGCAGCTTAGGCAGGGGCGCCTACGAGCAGTACTTC. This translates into CASSLGRGAYEQYF.

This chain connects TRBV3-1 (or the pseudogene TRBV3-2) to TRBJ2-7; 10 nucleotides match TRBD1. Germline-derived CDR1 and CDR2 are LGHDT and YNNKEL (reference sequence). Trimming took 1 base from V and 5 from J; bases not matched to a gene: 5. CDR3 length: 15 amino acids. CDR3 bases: TGTGCCAGCAGCCAAGGAGGGACAGGGGACCACGAGCAGTACTTC. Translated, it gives CASSQGGTGDHEQYF.

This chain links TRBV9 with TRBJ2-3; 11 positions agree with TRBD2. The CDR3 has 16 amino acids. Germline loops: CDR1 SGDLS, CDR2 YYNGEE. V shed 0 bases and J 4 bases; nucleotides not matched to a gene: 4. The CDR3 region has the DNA TGTGCCAGCAGCGTAGCGGATAGCGGGGGGGCAGATACGCAGTATTTT. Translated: CASSVADSGGADTQYF.

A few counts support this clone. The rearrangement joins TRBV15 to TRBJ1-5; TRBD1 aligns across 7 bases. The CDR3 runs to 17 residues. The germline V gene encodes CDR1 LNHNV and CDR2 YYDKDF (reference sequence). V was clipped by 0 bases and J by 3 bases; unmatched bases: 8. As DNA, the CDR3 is TGTGCCACCAGCAGAGATAACGGGACAGTATTCAATCAGCCCCAGCATTTT. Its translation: CATSRDNGTVFNQPQHF.

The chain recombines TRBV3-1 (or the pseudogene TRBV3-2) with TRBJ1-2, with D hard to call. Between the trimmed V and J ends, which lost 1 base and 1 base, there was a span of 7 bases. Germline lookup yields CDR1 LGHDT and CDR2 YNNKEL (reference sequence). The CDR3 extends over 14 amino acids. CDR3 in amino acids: CASSQASLNYGYTF. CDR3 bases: TGTGCCAGCAGCCAAGCGTCCCTTAACTATGGCTACACCTTC.

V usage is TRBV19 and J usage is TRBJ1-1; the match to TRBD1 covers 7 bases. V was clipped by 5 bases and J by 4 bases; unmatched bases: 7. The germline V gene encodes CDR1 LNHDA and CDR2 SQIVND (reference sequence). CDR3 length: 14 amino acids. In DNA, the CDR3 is TGTGCCAGTAGTGATCGAGGGGGCGGCACTGAAGCTTTCTTT. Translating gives CASSDRGGGTEAFF. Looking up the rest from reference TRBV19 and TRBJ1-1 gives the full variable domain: DGGITQSPKYLFRKEGQNVTLSCEQNLNHDAMYWYRQDPGQGLRLIYYSQIVNDFQKGDIAEGYSVSREKKESFPLTVTSAQKNPTAFYLCASSDRGGGTEAFFGQGTRLTVV.

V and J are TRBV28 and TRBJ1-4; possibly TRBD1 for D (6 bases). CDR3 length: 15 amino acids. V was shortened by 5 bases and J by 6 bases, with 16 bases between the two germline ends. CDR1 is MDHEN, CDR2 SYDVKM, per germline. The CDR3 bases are TGTGCCAGCAGTCCCTCAGGGGAGACGTATGAAAAACTGTTTTTT. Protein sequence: CASSPSGETYEKLFF.